This T cell receptor (beta chain) was identified in a study of T cells in Graves' hyperthyroidism and ophthalmopathy. This CDR3 has 13 amino acids. With 4 bases clipped from V and 9 bases from J, the junction kept 4 bases outside the gene matches. RNA transcripts served as the template for amplifying TCR beta CDR3 regions. HTBI primers were used for first-round RT-PCR of the TCR CDR3. TCRdb reprocessed the multiplex PCR reads with MiXCR, giving one entry per CDR3 protein. The repertoire holds hundreds of thousands of distinct CDR3 sequences, about 14% seen once, with around 4.1% in the top ten. Study conclusions and caveats: Ophthalmopathy could be told apart from stable hyperthyroidism with a 13 V-J model.

Uncontrolled infection, other autoimmune disease, pregnancy or lactation led to exclusion. Notes on this clonotype: Antigen unknown.

Sequencing was performed on blood. This sequence joins TRBV12-3 or TRBV12-4 and TRBJ2-1, with TRBD1 matching 9 bases. The TCR comes from a woman between 35 and 50 years old with Graves' ophthalmopathy. The CDR3 reads CASSWTGASEQFF. CDR3 bases: TGTGCCAGCAGTTGGACAGGGGCGAGTGAGCAGTTCTTC.